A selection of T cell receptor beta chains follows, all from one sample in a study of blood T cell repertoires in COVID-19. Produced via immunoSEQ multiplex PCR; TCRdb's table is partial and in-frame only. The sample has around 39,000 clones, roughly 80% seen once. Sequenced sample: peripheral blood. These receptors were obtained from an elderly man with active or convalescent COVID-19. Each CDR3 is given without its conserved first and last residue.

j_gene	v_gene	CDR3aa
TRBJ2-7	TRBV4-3	ASSQVWREFGEQY
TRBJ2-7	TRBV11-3	ASSLTTGSYEQY
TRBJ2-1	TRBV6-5	ASSPDRGPYNEQF
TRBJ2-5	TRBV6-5	ASSYSYLQETQY
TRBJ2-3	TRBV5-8	ASVSRASDTQY
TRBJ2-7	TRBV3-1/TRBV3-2	ASSRHAGYEQY
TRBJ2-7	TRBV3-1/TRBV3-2	ASSQDLSNWYEQY
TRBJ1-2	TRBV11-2	ASSRTVRGENGYT
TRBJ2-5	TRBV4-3	ASSQDFGAGGPNQETQY
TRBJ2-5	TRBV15	ATSRDMRGGPETQY
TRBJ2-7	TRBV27	ASSLSPGQGLYEQY
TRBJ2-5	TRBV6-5	ASSFSGQETQY
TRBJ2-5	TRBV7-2	ASSRFSGQETQY
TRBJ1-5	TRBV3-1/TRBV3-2	ASSQACGDRASYSNQPQH
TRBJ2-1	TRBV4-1	ASSQERTGFHVNEQF
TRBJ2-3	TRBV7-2	ASSLVAASTDTQY
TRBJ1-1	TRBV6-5	ASSRDRQGHTEAF
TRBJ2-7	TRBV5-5	ASSLLAGLDFYEQY
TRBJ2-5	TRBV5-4	ASSPGHIQETQY
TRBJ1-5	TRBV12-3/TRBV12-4	ASSLRRQAQH
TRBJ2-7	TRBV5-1	ASSLAFYGASGSYEQY
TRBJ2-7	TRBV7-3	ASSLAGSSYEQY
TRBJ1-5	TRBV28	ASSWGGSQPQH
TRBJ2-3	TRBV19	ASNGLAGVDTQY
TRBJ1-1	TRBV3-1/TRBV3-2	ASSQGQGALQTAF
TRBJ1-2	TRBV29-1	SVETGVYDYT
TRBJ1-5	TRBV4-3	ASSQELGQFNQPQH
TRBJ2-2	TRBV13	ASSLGQFGELF
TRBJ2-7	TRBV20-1	SASPSGRAGEQY
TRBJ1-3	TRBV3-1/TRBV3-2	ASSLQGATIY
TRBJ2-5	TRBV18	ASSPSDGLLETQY
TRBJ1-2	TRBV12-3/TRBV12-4	ASGTESYYT